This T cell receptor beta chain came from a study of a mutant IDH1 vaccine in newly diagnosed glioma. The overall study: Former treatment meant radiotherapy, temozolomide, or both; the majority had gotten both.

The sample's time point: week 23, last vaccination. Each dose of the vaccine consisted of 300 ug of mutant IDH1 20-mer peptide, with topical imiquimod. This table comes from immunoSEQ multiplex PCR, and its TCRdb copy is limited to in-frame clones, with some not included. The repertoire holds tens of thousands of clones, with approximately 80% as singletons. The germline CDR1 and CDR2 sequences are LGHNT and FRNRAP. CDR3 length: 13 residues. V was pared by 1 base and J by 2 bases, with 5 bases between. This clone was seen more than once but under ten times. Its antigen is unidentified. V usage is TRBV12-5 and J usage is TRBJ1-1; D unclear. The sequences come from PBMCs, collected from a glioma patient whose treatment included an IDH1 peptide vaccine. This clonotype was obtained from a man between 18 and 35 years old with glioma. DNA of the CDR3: TGTGCTAGTGGTTTGGGCCCAAACACTGAAGCTTTCTTT. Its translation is CASGLGPNTEAFF.